Below are 20 T cell receptor beta chains sequenced from a single sample in a study of shared T cell receptors in the human thymus. Here immunoSEQ multiplex PCR was the method, and the copy in TCRdb shows in-frame clones only, minus some. In the table there are approximately 660,000 clones, approximately 87% of which are singletons. These data were also reused for a study on human thymus T cells.

Sequencing used thymocytes. The origin of the receptors is a boy younger than two with a congenital heart defect.

The V and J genes are TRBV30 and TRBJ1-5; 9 nucleotides agree with TRBD1. Trimming removed 1 base from V and 5 bases from J; junction bases left unmatched: 3. The germline CDR1 and CDR2 sequences are GTSNPN and SVGIG (reference sequence). This CDR3 is built from 14 residues. The CDR3 is CAWSAYRGHQPQHF. The CDR3, as DNA: TGTGCCTGGAGTGCTTACAGGGGGCATCAGCCCCAGCATTTT.

V usage is TRBV28 and J usage is TRBJ2-7; 10 bases align to TRBD2. CDR3 length equals 15 residues. CDR1 is MDHEN, CDR2 SYDVKM, per germline. V was pared by 6 bases and J by 3 bases, with 8 bases of the junction left unmatched. The CDR3 bases are TGTGCCAGCAGCAATAGCGGGAGGAGGGACTACGAGCAGTACTTC. Amino acids: CASSNSGRRDYEQYF.

CDR3 DNA: TGTGCCAGCAGCTCCCACAGGGACAGGGCCGGGCGAGGCTACACCTTC. Encoded protein: CASSSHRDRAGRGYTF. The chain couples TRBV7-9 to TRBJ1-2; 9 bases are a match to TRBD1. J was trimmed by 8 bases and V by 4 bases; bases with no gene match: 14. Germline V gene data show CDR1 as SEHNR and CDR2 as FQNEAQ (reference sequence). This CDR3 spans 16 amino acids.

The rearrangement uses TRBV5-4 and TRBJ2-1; 8 bases are shared with TRBD2. This CDR3 comprises 15 residues. Germline-derived CDR1 and CDR2 are SGHNT and YYREEE (reference sequence). V lost 4 bases to trimming and J lost 3 bases; unmatched junction nucleotides: 6. The CDR3 sequence: CASSRWTSSYNEQFF. The CDR3 DNA reads as TGTGCCAGCAGCCGTTGGACTAGCAGCTACAATGAGCAGTTCTTC.

This clone was seen more than once but under ten times. The rearrangement uses TRBV19 and TRBJ1-1; TRBD1 aligns across 8 bases. Per the germline V gene, CDR1 is LNHDA and CDR2 is SQIVND (reference sequence). Trimming took 4 bases from V and 6 from J; bases not matched to a gene: 4. The CDR3 consists of 13 residues. This chain's CDR3 is CASSTTGGSEAFF. The CDR3, as DNA: TGTGCCAGTAGTACAACAGGGGGTTCTGAAGCTTTCTTT.

This chain joins TRBV2 and TRBJ1-1; D possibly corresponds to TRBD1 (6 bases). The germline gives CDR1 SNHLY, CDR2 FYNNEI. The CDR3 totals 15 residues. Between the trimmed V and J ends, which lost 7 bases and 1 base, there was a span of 16 bases. CDR3 sequence: CASIHPGQSNTEAFF. The CDR3 region has the DNA TGTGCCAGCATTCATCCGGGACAATCGAACACTGAAGCTTTCTTT.

The chain is built from TRBV30 and TRBJ2-7; 10 bases line up with TRBD2. The CDR3 totals 16 residues. Germline V CDR1 and CDR2: GTSNPN, SVGIG (reference sequence). Losses at the gene ends were 3 bases for V and 2 bases for J; bases not matched to a gene: 10. The chain's CDR3 is CAWSRLQSGRAYEQYF. CDR3 nucleotide sequence: TGTGCCTGGAGCCGCCTCCAGAGCGGGAGGGCCTACGAGCAGTACTTC.

The V call is TRBV4-1, the J call TRBJ2-2; D may be TRBD2 (5 bases). The CDR3 has 15 amino acids. Looked up from germline, CDR1 is MGHRA and CDR2 is YSYEKL. V lost 1 base to trimming and J lost 6 bases, with 12 bases between them. CDR3 in DNA: TGCGCCAGCAGCCAAGGACCTAGCTGGTCCGGGGAGCTGTTTTTT. Protein product: CASSQGPSWSGELFF.

The chain combines TRBV19 with TRBJ2-2; 7 bases fit TRBD2. This CDR3 has 19 amino acids. V was pared by 6 bases and J by 6 bases, with 22 bases of the junction left unmatched. Germline-derived CDR1 and CDR2 are LNHDA and SQIVND (reference sequence). This CDR3 is CASSIPGPFAGVFAGELFF. CDR3 nucleotides: TGTGCCAGTAGCATACCAGGACCTTTTGCGGGAGTTTTCGCCGGGGAGCTGTTTTTT.

This rearrangement joins TRBV28 to TRBJ1-1, with D perhaps matching TRBD1 (6 bases). The germline V gene encodes CDR1 MDHEN and CDR2 SYDVKM. The CDR3 sequence is 14 residues long. Between the trimmed V and J ends, which lost 8 bases and 8 bases, there was a span of 21 bases. This chain's CDR3 is CASCWGLNQLEAFF. CDR3 nucleotides: TGTGCCAGCTGCTGGGGGCTAAACCAACTGGAAGCTTTCTTT.

J is TRBJ2-7 and V is TRBV4-3, with D possibly TRBD1 on 6 matching bases. The CDR3 totals 16 residues. Germline CDR1 LGHNA, CDR2 YSLEER. V dropped 0 bases and J dropped 3 bases, with 15 bases sitting between them. CDR3 DNA: TGCGCCAGCAGCCAAGATAGCAGGACAGAGCTCTACGAGCAGTACTTC. Its protein is CASSQDSRTELYEQYF.

The V gene is TRBV7-2, the J gene TRBJ1-2; unclear D gene. The ends were cut back, 1 base at V and 7 bases at J, with 13 bases in the middle. The CDR3 length is 14 residues. Germline V gene lookup returns CDR1 SGHTA and CDR2 FQGNSA. CDR3 amino acids: CASSLGKNSPGYTF. The CDR3 bases are TGTGCCAGCAGCTTAGGGAAAAACAGTCCTGGCTACACCTTC.

The V gene is TRBV12-5, the J gene TRBJ2-5; TRBD1 aligns across 8 bases. The CDR3 is made up of 17 amino acids. The germline V gene has CDR1 LGHNT and CDR2 FRNRAP. The trim removed 0 bases at V and 2 bases at J, leaving 8 bases unmatched. CDR3 bases: TGTGCTAGTGGTTTGGTGGCGGACAGGGCCTTACAAGAGACCCAGTACTTC. Amino acids: CASGLVADRALQETQYF.

The V gene is TRBV11-1, the J gene TRBJ2-7, with no clear D. Per the germline V gene, CDR1 is SGHAT and CDR2 is FQDESV (reference sequence). The CDR3 has 14 residues. Trimming left V 5 bases short and J 2 bases short, with 13 bases between. CDR3 nucleotide sequence: TGTGCCAGCAGCCCGCCCCAGCTAGCCTACGAGCAGTACTTC. Translation gives CASSPPQLAYEQYF.

The chain uses TRBV29-1 and TRBJ2-5; TRBD2 matches 8 bases. This CDR3 is 17 amino acids long. Germline V gene lookup returns CDR1 SQVTM and CDR2 ANQGSEA. The ends lost 1 base at V and 4 bases at J; junction bases unmatched: 14. The CDR3 DNA reads TGCAGCGTTGAAGGAGGGCGGGAGGACCGAATATCAGAGACCCAGTACTTC. Encoded protein: CSVEGGREDRISETQYF.

The rearrangement joins TRBV13 to TRBJ1-1; 10 bases agree with TRBD1. The junction had 6 bases not matched to a gene; V was cut back by 5 bases and J by 0 bases. CDR1 is PRHDT and CDR2 is FYEKMQ in the germline V gene (reference sequence). This CDR3 spans 16 amino acids. Here the CDR3 reads CASSHPGQGLNTEAFF. As DNA, the CDR3 is TGTGCCAGCAGCCACCCGGGACAGGGGCTGAACACTGAAGCTTTCTTT.

The rearrangement joins TRBV5-4 to TRBJ2-7; D unclear. The V gene lost 4 bases and the J gene lost 4 bases, with 18 bases spanning the gap. The CDR3 runs to 15 residues. Germline V gene lookup returns CDR1 SGHNT and CDR2 YYREEE (reference sequence). Here the CDR3 DNA reads TGTGCCAGCAGCCCCCGACTGACTGCGGATTACGAGCAGTACTTC. It translates to CASSPRLTADYEQYF.

The rearrangement links TRBV28 to TRBJ1-1; D possibly corresponds to TRBD1 (6 bases). V shed 6 bases and J shed 8 bases, with 10 bases lying between them. Germline CDR1 and CDR2: MDHEN and SYDVKM. The CDR3 totals 11 residues. CDR3 residues: CASSLDREAFF. DNA of the CDR3: TGTGCCAGCAGCCTTGACAGGGAAGCTTTCTTT.

The chain combines TRBV15 with TRBJ2-1; 8 bases are a match to TRBD2. The germline gives CDR1 LNHNV, CDR2 YYDKDF (reference sequence). This CDR3 is 19 amino acids long. V trimming: 1 base; J trimming: 10 bases; junction bases outside the gene matches: 21. The CDR3 coding sequence is TGTGCCACCAGCAGAGTTCGGCAGCGGGAGTTCTTCCGGGATTTCGAGCAGTTCTTC. Protein sequence: CATSRVRQREFFRDFEQFF.

CDR3 residues: CASTVVEAGLTDTQYF. The DNA for the CDR3 is TGTGCCAGCACGGTGGTCGAAGCGGGACTCACAGATACGCAGTATTTT. The chain recombines TRBV9 with TRBJ2-3; 7 nucleotides line up with TRBD2. The CDR3 runs 16 residues. Germline lookup yields CDR1 SGDLS and CDR2 YYNGEE. V lost 6 bases, J lost 2 bases, and 12 bases stayed unmatched.